Following are 21 T cell receptor beta chains from one sample sequenced in a study of cytomegalovirus exposure and HLA in healthy donors. Using immunoSEQ multiplex PCR, the repertoire was profiled, and TCRdb retains in-frame clones only, with some absent. The top ten hold about 9.3% of the sample, which has approximately 160,000 clones, 85% to 90% seen once. The sample taken for sequencing was PBMCs. Source of these receptors: a woman in her late teens or twenties in good health and CMV-seropositive.

The chain combines TRBV19 with TRBJ2-7, with TRBD2 as a possible D gene (5 bases). Germline loops: CDR1 LNHDA, CDR2 SQIVND (reference sequence). The CDR3 spans 13 residues. The ends were cut back, 8 bases at V and 2 bases at J, with 13 bases in the middle. The CDR3 DNA sequence: TGTGCCAGTCTCCTACGGAGGCCCTACGAGCAGTACTTC. It specifies CASLLRRPYEQYF.

This clone has only one observation. The CDR3 protein is CASSPAGRRASGELFF. The CDR3 DNA reads as TGTGCCAGCAGCCCGGCGGGGAGGAGAGCCAGCGGGGAGCTGTTTTTT. The chain combines TRBV11-3 with TRBJ2-2; perhaps TRBD2 as D (6 bases). V lost 5 bases and J 7 bases, leaving 20 bases between the germline ends. The CDR3 is made up of 16 amino acids. Germline CDR1 reads SGHNT; CDR2 reads YENEEA. The whole variable domain, filled in from reference TRBV11-3 and TRBJ2-2, reads EAGVVQSPRYKIIEKKQPVAFWCNPISGHNTLYWYLQNLGQGPELLIRYENEEAVDDSQLPKDRFSAERLKGVDSTLKIQPAELGDSAVYLCASSPAGRRASGELFFGEGSRLTVL.

The J gene is TRBJ2-5, the V gene TRBV19; 8 bases fit TRBD1. J lost 2 bases, V lost 8 bases, and 13 bases had no gene match. The CDR3 extends over 16 amino acids. Germline lookup yields CDR1 LNHDA and CDR2 SQIVND (reference sequence). CDR3 in amino acids: CASSDLIRDRQETQYF. CDR3 coding DNA: TGTGCCAGTTCCGACCTCATCCGGGACAGGCAAGAGACCCAGTACTTC.

The chain combines TRBV6-1 with TRBJ1-2; unclear D gene. The V end was cut by 4 bases, the J end by 4 bases, with 7 bases between. Germline loops: CDR1 MNHNS, CDR2 SASEGT. The CDR3 has 12 residues. Here the CDR3 DNA reads TGTGCCAGCAGTGTGTCCGGCTATGGCTACACCTTC. Protein: CASSVSGYGYTF.

This chain connects TRBV2 to TRBJ2-1; 13 nucleotides align to TRBD2. This CDR3 is built from 18 residues. Germline assignment: CDR1 SNHLY and CDR2 FYNNEI. The J segment lost 0 bases and the V segment lost 6 bases, leaving 8 bases of the junction unmatched. CDR3 region: CASSPGGLAGLSYNEQFF. DNA of the CDR3: TGTGCCAGCAGCCCGGGGGGACTAGCGGGACTCTCCTACAATGAGCAGTTCTTC.

The J gene is TRBJ2-1, the V gene TRBV19; TRBD2 agrees at 8 bases. After removal of 4 bases from V and 3 bases from J, the junction contained 2 bases not matched to a gene. Germline CDR1 and CDR2: LNHDA and SQIVND (reference sequence). This CDR3 has 14 residues. The CDR3 protein is CASSKLAVYNEQFF. In nucleotides, the CDR3 is TGTGCCAGTAGTAAACTAGCGGTCTACAATGAGCAGTTCTTC.

The rearrangement uses TRBV5-1 and TRBJ2-5; 7 bases are shared with TRBD2. The CDR3 spans 14 residues. V gave up 4 bases and J gave up 4 bases; unmatched junction bases: 7. Germline assignment: CDR1 SGHRS and CDR2 YFSETQ. CDR3 in DNA: TGCGCCAGCAGCGCGTTACTAGCGTCAGAGACCCAGTACTTC. Amino acid sequence: CASSALLASETQYF.

The V call is TRBV5-1, the J call TRBJ2-1, with a possible D match to TRBD1 (5 bases). The V gene's germline CDR1 is SGHRS and CDR2 YFSETQ. V lost 0 bases and J lost 1, with 11 bases in between. CDR3 length equals 16 residues. This chain's CDR3 is CASSLAPGLSYNEQFF. CDR3 in DNA: TGCGCCAGCAGCTTGGCCCCAGGGTTGTCCTACAATGAGCAGTTCTTC.

V gene TRBV30 combines with J gene TRBJ1-5; 7 bases match TRBD1. Germline loops: CDR1 GTSNPN, CDR2 SVGIG (reference sequence). Losses at the gene ends were 5 bases for V and 0 bases for J; bases not matched to a gene: 7. The CDR3 loop spans 15 amino acids. The DNA for the CDR3 is TGTGCCTGGGACGACAGGGCGAATAGCAATCAGCCCCAGCATTTT. Its protein is CAWDDRANSNQPQHF.

The chain recombines TRBV30 with TRBJ2-3; 8 bases are shared with TRBD2. CDR1 is GTSNPN, CDR2 SVGIG, per germline (reference sequence). The CDR3 covers 14 residues. With 4 bases clipped from V and 5 bases from J, the junction kept 8 bases outside the gene matches. CDR3 bases: TGTGCCTGGACTCAAGCGGGAGCAAGAGATACGCAGTATTTT. It codes for CAWTQAGARDTQYF.

This clone was observed a few times. The chain combines TRBV5-4 with TRBJ2-1, with a possible D match to TRBD1 (5 bases). This CDR3 has 16 amino acids. V was shortened by 4 bases and J by 0 bases, with 14 bases between the two germline ends. Germline-derived CDR1 and CDR2 are SGHNT and YYREEE (reference sequence). DNA for the CDR3: TGTGCCAGCAGCGTTGGGGCGGATAGCTCCTACAATGAGCAGTTCTTC. Its protein is CASSVGADSSYNEQFF.

The V and J genes are TRBV30 and TRBJ2-7; 10 bases are a match to TRBD2. This CDR3 has 21 residues. Germline-derived CDR1 and CDR2 are GTSNPN and SVGIG (reference sequence). Losses at the gene ends were 2 bases for V and 0 bases for J; bases not matched to a gene: 22. The CDR3 DNA is TGTGCCTGGAGTTACCGCCCGACCGGGACTAGCGCCCGAAGGAGCTCCTACGAGCAGTACTTC. Amino acids: CAWSYRPTGTSARRSSYEQYF.

The chain uses TRBV30 and TRBJ1-5, with 7 bases aligning to TRBD1. This CDR3 has 12 residues. Looked up from germline, CDR1 is GTSNPN and CDR2 is SVGIG (reference sequence). With 7 bases clipped from V and 7 bases from J, the junction kept 7 bases outside the gene matches. The CDR3 DNA reads as TGTGCCTTCGACAGGGTGGGACAGCCCCAGCATTTT. Translation: CAFDRVGQPQHF.

V and J are TRBV19 and TRBJ2-3; 12 bases are shared with TRBD2. V trimming: 6 bases; J trimming: 5 bases; junction bases outside the gene matches: 12. The germline CDR1 and CDR2 sequences are LNHDA and SQIVND (reference sequence). This CDR3 contains 17 residues. The chain's CDR3 is CASSTYGASGRGDTQYF. The CDR3 bases are TGTGCCAGTAGCACATATGGGGCTAGCGGGAGGGGAGATACGCAGTATTTT. Variable domain in full (rest from reference TRBV19 and TRBJ2-3): DGGITQSPKYLFRKEGQNVTLSCEQNLNHDAMYWYRQDPGQGLRLIYYSQIVNDFQKGDIAEGYSVSREKKESFPLTVTSAQKNPTAFYLCASSTYGASGRGDTQYFGPGTRLTVL.

The chain combines TRBV19 with TRBJ2-7; 7 nucleotides align to TRBD1. The J segment lost 0 bases and the V segment lost 3 bases, leaving 5 bases of the junction unmatched. The CDR3 totals 15 residues. The V gene's germline CDR1 is LNHDA and CDR2 SQIVND (reference sequence). The CDR3 is CASSMKGQSSYEQYF. The CDR3 DNA reads as TGTGCCAGTAGTATGAAGGGACAGAGCTCCTACGAGCAGTACTTC.

J is TRBJ1-1 and V is TRBV19, with unresolved D. The CDR3 has 13 residues. Germline CDR1 is LNHDA and CDR2 is SQIVND (reference sequence). V lost 5 bases and J lost 5, with 12 bases in between. The chain's CDR3 is CASSPPGRTEAFF. The CDR3, as DNA: TGTGCCAGTAGTCCCCCAGGCCGGACTGAAGCTTTCTTT.

The chain uses TRBV28 and TRBJ2-7, with D possibly being TRBD2 (5 bases). V lost 5 bases and J lost 2, with 10 bases in between. The CDR3 loop spans 13 amino acids. In germline, CDR1 is MDHEN, CDR2 SYDVKM. CDR3 nucleotides: TGTGCCAGCAGTGAAACTAGGCCCTACGAGCAGTACTTC. It encodes CASSETRPYEQYF.

The chain carries TRBV30 and TRBJ1-5; no clear D gene. V was trimmed by 2 bases and J by 5 bases, leaving 10 bases between them. Looked up from germline, CDR1 is GTSNPN and CDR2 is SVGIG (reference sequence). The CDR3 runs to 13 residues. The CDR3 sequence: CAWSSARDQPQHF. In nucleotides, the CDR3 is TGTGCCTGGAGTTCCGCTCGGGATCAGCCCCAGCATTTT. The whole variable domain, remainder taken from reference TRBV30 and TRBJ1-5, is SQTIHQWPATLVQPVGSPLSLECTVEGTSNPNLYWYRQAAGRGLQLLFYSVGIGQISSEVPQNLSASRPQDRQFILSSKKLLLSDSGFYLCAWSSARDQPQHFGDGTRLSIL.

The chain recombines TRBV7-9 with TRBJ1-1; D unresolved. Germline-derived CDR1 and CDR2 are SEHNR and FQNEAQ (reference sequence). This CDR3 is 13 amino acids long. V lost 5 bases and J 9 bases, leaving 16 bases between the germline ends. The chain's CDR3 is CASSPGSPFQAFF. The CDR3 DNA sequence: TGTGCCAGCAGCCCGGGGAGCCCATTTCAAGCTTTCTTT.

This clone appeared a single time. The chain uses TRBV7-8 and TRBJ2-1; 9 bases map to TRBD1. The CDR3 has 16 amino acids. Trimming cost V 7 bases and J 7 bases; bases outside gene matches: 14. CDR1 is SGHVS, CDR2 FQNEAQ, per germline. CDR3 nucleotide sequence: TGTGCCAGCACCCCAACCGGGACAGGGCGTTGGAATGAGCAGTTCTTC. Amino acids: CASTPTGTGRWNEQFF.

J is TRBJ2-2 and V is TRBV9; no reliable D call. The CDR3 has 14 residues. Germline V CDR1 and CDR2: SGDLS, YYNGEE. The germline V and J ends were trimmed by 0 bases and 8 bases, with 11 bases remaining between them. The CDR3 protein is CASSVDLGAGELFF. DNA of the CDR3: TGTGCCAGCAGCGTAGATCTAGGAGCGGGGGAGCTGTTTTTT.